These 7 T cell receptor beta chains share one sample of origin, sequenced in a study of regulatory T cells in long-lasting Graves disease. Sequencing libraries for TCR beta were prepared with iRepertoire HTBI primers and Arm-PCR of CDR3 regions. One entry per CDR3 protein, called by TCRdb with MiXCR from the multiplex PCR reads. The profile shows 350,000 to 500,000 distinct CDR3 sequences, around 23% of them singletons. Time point given: persistent/refractory GD, antithyroid drugs over 5 years with positive TRAb. After RNA was extracted from PBMCs, the TCR library was made from it. This material consisted of peripheral blood mononuclear cells (PBMCs), taken when the disease was refractory, from a patient treated with antithyroid drugs. The receptors stem from a female donor with Graves disease.

The chain links TRBV12-3 or TRBV12-4 to TRBJ2-7, with D tentatively TRBD1 or TRBD2 (5 bases each). The CDR3 has 12 residues. Trimming took 5 bases from V and 10 from J, leaving 15 bases between them. CDR3 nucleotide sequence: TGTGCCAGCAGTGACGGGACGGCTATTCAGTACTTC. This gives the protein CASSDGTAIQYF.

The chain uses TRBV5-1 and TRBJ2-7; 11 nucleotides align to TRBD1. The V segment lost 0 bases and the J segment 3 bases; nucleotides outside the gene matches: 8. The germline CDR1 and CDR2 sequences are SGHRS and YFSETQ. The CDR3 loop spans 17 amino acids. CDR3 nucleotide sequence: TGCGCCAGCAGCTTGGAACCCCGGGACAGGGGGAACTACGAGCAGTACTTC. Protein product: CASSLEPRDRGNYEQYF.

This clonotype has a handful of counts. The genes are TRBV6-2 or TRBV6-3 and TRBJ2-5; D not resolved. Per germline, CDR1 MNHEY and CDR2 SVGEGT. Trimming pared 0 bases from V and 5 bases from J, leaving 13 bases between. The length of the CDR3 is 15 residues. CDR3 sequence reads: CASSYSMSAGETQYF. The DNA for the CDR3 is TGTGCCAGCAGTTACTCGATGTCTGCCGGGGAGACCCAGTACTTC.

The chain joins TRBV19 to TRBJ2-5; D is unclear. This CDR3 region has 16 residues. Deletions cut 5 bases from V and 4 bases from J, with 20 bases between. Germline V gives CDR1 LNHDA, CDR2 SQIVND (reference sequence). CDR3 sequence (DNA): TGTGCCAGTAGTGCCCCTGACCAGCCTAGTGGAGAGACCCAGTACTTC. Translation: CASSAPDQPSGETQYF. Using reference TRBV19 and TRBJ2-5 for the parts outside the CDR3, the full variable domain is DGGITQSPKYLFRKEGQNVTLSCEQNLNHDAMYWYRQDPGQGLRLIYYSQIVNDFQKGDIAEGYSVSREKKESFPLTVTSAQKNPTAFYLCASSAPDQPSGETQYFGPGTRLLVL.

This clonotype has a count of ten or more. The rearrangement joins TRBV28 to TRBJ1-1; D perhaps matches TRBD1 (5 bases). The V end lost 2 bases, the J end lost 6 bases, and 16 bases lay between the germline ends. CDR3 size: 15 residues. Germline CDR1 MDHEN, CDR2 SYDVKM. CDR3 protein: CASSLEPGLKAEAFF. As DNA, the CDR3 is TGTGCCAGCAGTTTAGAGCCGGGGCTGAAGGCTGAAGCTTTCTTT.

This clonotype was recorded a few times. This chain uses TRBV15 with TRBJ2-2; TRBD2 is a possible D gene (5 bases). Germline CDR1 is LNHNV and CDR2 is YYDKDF (reference sequence). The CDR3 is 15 amino acids. The V gene lost 4 bases and the J gene lost 1 base, with 10 bases spanning the gap. CDR3 coding DNA: TGTGCCACCAGCAATCGCGGGCAGAACACCGGGGAGCTGTTTTTT. Its protein product is CATSNRGQNTGELFF.

This clonotype was found many times. The V gene is TRBV2, the J gene TRBJ1-2, with D perhaps matching TRBD1 (5 bases). From germline, CDR1 is SNHLY and CDR2 FYNNEI. There are 14 residues in the CDR3. Between the trimmed V and J ends, which lost 3 bases and 5 bases, there was a span of 13 bases. This CDR3 reads CASSESGPKYGYTF. In DNA, the CDR3 is TGTGCCAGCAGTGAGTCAGGGCCAAAGTATGGCTACACCTTC.